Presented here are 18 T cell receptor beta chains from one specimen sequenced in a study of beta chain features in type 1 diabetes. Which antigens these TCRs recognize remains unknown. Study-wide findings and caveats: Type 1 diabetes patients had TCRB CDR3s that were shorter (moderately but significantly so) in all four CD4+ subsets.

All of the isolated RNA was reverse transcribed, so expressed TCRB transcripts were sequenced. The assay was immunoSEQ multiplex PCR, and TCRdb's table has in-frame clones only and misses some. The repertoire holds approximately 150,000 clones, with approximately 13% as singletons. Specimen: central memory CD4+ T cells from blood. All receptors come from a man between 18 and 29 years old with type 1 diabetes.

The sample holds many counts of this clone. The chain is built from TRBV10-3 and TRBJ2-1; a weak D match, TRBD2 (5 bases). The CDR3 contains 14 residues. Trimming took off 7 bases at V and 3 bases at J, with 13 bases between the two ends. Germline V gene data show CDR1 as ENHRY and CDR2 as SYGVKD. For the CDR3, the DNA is TGTGCCATCAAAGGCCCGGGGAACTACAATGAGCAGTTCTTC. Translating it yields CAIKGPGNYNEQFF.

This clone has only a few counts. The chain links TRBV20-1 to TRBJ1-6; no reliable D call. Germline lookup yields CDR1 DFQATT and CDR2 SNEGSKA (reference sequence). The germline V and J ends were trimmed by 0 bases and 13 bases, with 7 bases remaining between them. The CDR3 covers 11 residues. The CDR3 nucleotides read TGCAGTGCTAGAGATGGTAGGCCCCTCCACTTT. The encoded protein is CSARDGRPLHF.

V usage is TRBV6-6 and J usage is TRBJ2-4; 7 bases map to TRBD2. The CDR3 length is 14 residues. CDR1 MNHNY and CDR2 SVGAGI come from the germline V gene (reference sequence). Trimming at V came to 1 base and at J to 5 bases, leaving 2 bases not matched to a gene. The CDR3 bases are TGTGCCAGCAGTTACTGGGGAGGGGAAAACATTCAGTACTTC. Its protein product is CASSYWGGENIQYF.

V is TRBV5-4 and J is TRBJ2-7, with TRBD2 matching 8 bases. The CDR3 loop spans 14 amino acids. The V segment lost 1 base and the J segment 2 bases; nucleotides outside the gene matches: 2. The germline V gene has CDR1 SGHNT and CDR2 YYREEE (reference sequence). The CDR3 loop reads CASSLTSGPYEQYF. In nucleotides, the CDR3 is TGTGCCAGCAGCTTGACTAGCGGACCCTACGAGCAGTACTTC.

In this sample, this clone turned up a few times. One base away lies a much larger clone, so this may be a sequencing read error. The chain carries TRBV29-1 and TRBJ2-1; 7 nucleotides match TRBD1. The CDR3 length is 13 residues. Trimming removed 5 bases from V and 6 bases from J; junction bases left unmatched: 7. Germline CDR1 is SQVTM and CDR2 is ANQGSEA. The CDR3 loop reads CSVQAGGGNEQFF. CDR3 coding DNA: TGCAGCGTTCAGGCAGGGGGTGGCAATGAGCAGTTCTTC.

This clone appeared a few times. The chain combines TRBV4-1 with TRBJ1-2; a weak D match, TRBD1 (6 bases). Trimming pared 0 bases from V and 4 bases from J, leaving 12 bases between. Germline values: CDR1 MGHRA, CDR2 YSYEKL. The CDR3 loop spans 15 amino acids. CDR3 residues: CASSQDHQGRYGYTF. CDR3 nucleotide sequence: TGCGCCAGCAGCCAAGATCATCAGGGGCGCTATGGCTACACCTTC.

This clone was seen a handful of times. DNA of the CDR3: TGTGCCTGTCCCCCAGTTGTACTGGGATATGGCTACACCTTC. This encodes CACPPVVLGYGYTF. The V and J genes are TRBV30 and TRBJ1-2; D remains unclear. Trimming cost V 6 bases and J 5 bases, with 19 bases left between them. The length of the CDR3 is 14 residues. In germline, CDR1 is GTSNPN, CDR2 SVGIG (reference sequence).

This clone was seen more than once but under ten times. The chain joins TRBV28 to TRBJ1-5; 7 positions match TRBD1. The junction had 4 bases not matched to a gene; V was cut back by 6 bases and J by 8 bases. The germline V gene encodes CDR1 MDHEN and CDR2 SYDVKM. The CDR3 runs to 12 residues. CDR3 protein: CASSTQGKPQHF. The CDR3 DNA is TGTGCCAGCAGCACACAGGGGAAGCCCCAGCATTTT.

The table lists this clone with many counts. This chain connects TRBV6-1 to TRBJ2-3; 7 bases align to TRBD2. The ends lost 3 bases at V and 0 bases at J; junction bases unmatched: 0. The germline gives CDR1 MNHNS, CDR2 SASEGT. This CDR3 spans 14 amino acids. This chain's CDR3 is CASSEGLSTDTQYF. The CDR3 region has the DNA TGTGCCAGCAGTGAGGGACTAAGCACAGATACGCAGTATTTT.

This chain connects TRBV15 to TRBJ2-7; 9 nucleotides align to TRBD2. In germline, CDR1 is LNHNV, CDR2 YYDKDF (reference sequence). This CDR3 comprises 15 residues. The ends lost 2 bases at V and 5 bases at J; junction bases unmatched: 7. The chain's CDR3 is CATSRIRTSVNEQYF. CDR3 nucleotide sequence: TGTGCCACCAGCAGAATTCGGACTAGCGTCAACGAGCAGTACTTC.

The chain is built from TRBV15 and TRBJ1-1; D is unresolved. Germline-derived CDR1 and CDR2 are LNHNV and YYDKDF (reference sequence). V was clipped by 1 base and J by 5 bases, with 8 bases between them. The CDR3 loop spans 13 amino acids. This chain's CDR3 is CATSRAAGTEAFF. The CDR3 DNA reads TGTGCCACCAGCAGAGCTGCGGGAACTGAAGCTTTCTTT.

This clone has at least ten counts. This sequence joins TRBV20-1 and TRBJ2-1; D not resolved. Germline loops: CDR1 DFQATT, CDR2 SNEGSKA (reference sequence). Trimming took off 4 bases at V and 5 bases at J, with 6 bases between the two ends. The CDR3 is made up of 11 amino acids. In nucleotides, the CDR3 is TGCAGTGCTACTCCTAACAATGAGCAGTTCTTC. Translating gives CSATPNNEQFF.

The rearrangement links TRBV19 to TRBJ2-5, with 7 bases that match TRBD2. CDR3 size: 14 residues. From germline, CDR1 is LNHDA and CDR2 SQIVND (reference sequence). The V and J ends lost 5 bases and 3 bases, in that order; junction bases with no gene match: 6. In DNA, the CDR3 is TGTGCCAGTAGTCTCGGGGGACTAAAAGAGACCCAGTACTTC. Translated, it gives CASSLGGLKETQYF.

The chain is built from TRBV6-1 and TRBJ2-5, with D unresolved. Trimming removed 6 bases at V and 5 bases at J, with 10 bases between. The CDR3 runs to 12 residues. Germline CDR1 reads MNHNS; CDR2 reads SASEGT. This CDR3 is CASSVSRETQYF. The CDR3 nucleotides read TGTGCCAGCAGCGTGTCGAGGGAGACCCAGTACTTC.

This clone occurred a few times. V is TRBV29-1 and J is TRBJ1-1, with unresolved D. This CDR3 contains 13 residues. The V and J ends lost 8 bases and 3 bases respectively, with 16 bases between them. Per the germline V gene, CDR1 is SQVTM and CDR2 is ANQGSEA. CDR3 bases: TGCAGCTCCAGGTCTAGAACAGACACTGAAGCTTTCTTT. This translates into CSSRSRTDTEAFF. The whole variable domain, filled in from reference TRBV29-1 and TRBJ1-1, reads SAVISQKPSRDICQRGTSLTIQCQVDSQVTMMFWYRQQPGQSLTLIATANQGSEATYESGFVIDKFPISRPNLTFSTLTVSNMSPEDSSIYLCSSRSRTDTEAFFGQGTRLTVV.

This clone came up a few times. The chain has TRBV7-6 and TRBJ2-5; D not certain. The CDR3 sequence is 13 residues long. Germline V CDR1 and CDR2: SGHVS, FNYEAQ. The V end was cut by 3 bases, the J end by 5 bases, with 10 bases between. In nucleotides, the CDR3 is TGTGCCAGCAGCTTTACCGCCCGGGAGACCCAGTACTTC. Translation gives CASSFTARETQYF.

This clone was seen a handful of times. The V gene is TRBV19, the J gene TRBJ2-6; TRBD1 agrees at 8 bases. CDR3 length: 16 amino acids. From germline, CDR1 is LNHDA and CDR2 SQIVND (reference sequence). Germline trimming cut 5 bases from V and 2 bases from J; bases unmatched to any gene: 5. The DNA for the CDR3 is TGTGCCAGTAGTCTCTTGGACAGGGCTGGGGCCAACGTCCTGACTTTC. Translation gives CASSLLDRAGANVLTF. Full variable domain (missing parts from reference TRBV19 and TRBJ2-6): DGGITQSPKYLFRKEGQNVTLSCEQNLNHDAMYWYRQDPGQGLRLIYYSQIVNDFQKGDIAEGYSVSREKKESFPLTVTSAQKNPTAFYLCASSLLDRAGANVLTFGAGSRLTVL.

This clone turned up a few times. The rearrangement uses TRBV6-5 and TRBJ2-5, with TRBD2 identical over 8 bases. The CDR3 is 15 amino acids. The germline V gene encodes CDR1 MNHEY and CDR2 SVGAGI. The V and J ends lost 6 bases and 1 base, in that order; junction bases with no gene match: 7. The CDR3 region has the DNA TGTGCCAGCAGGCCATGGCGGGGGGTCCAAGAGACCCAGTACTTC. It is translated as CASRPWRGVQETQYF.